The sequence of this T cell receptor (beta chain) was determined in a study of blood T cell repertoires in COVID-19. Study-level background: Sources were T cells, B-cell-depleted T cells, or PBMCs; the material itself was cDNA or gDNA.

The data were produced by immunoSEQ multiplex PCR, yet TCRdb's version contains in-frame clones alone and is incomplete. Of approximately 200,000 clones in the sample, roughly nine tenths were seen once. The CDR3 totals 13 residues. Trimming shortened V by 2 bases and J by 6 bases, and 8 bases separated the two germline ends. Germline V gene sequence: CDR1 SNHLY, CDR2 FYNNEI. This chain uses TRBV2 with TRBJ2-1; a weak D match, TRBD1 (5 bases). This receptor was identified in a man aged 65 to 79 with acute or convalescent COVID-19. The source material was peripheral blood. This chain's CDR3 is CASSEYRTNEQFF. DNA for the CDR3: TGTGCCAGCAGTGAATACAGGACCAATGAGCAGTTCTTC.